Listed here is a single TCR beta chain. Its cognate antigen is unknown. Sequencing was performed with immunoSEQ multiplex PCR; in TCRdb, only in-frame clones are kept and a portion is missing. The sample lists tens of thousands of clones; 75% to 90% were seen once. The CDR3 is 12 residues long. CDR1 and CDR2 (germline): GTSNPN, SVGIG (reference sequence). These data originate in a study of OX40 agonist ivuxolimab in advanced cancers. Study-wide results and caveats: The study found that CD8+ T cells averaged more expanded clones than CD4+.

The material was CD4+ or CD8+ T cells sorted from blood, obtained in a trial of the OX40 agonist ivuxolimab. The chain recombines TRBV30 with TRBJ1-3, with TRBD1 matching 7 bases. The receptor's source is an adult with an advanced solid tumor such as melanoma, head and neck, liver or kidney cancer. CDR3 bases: TGTGCTATGGAACAGGGGGGAAACACCATATATTTT. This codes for CAMEQGGNTIYF.